This TCR beta chain is drawn from a study of control samples from healthy donors and cancer patients. The junction had 1 base not matched to a gene; V was cut back by 4 bases and J by 6 bases. The CDR3 contains 13 residues. Looked up from germline, CDR1 is LNHDA and CDR2 is SQIVND (reference sequence). The assay was immunoSEQ multiplex PCR, and TCRdb's table has in-frame clones only and misses some. The table includes 45,000 to 60,000 clones, roughly nine tenths detected once. The TCR sequence derives from a man between 60 and 70 years old with head and neck cancer. This chain joins TRBV19 and TRBJ1-1; TRBD1 matches at 11 bases. Input material: PBMCs. The CDR3 spells CASSTGQGAEAFF. In DNA form, the CDR3 reads TGTGCCAGTAGTACGGGACAGGGGGCTGAAGCTTTCTTT. The full variable domain, its missing parts supplied by reference TRBV19 and TRBJ1-1, is DGGITQSPKYLFRKEGQNVTLSCEQNLNHDAMYWYRQDPGQGLRLIYYSQIVNDFQKGDIAEGYSVSREKKESFPLTVTSAQKNPTAFYLCASSTGQGAEAFFGQGTRLTVV.